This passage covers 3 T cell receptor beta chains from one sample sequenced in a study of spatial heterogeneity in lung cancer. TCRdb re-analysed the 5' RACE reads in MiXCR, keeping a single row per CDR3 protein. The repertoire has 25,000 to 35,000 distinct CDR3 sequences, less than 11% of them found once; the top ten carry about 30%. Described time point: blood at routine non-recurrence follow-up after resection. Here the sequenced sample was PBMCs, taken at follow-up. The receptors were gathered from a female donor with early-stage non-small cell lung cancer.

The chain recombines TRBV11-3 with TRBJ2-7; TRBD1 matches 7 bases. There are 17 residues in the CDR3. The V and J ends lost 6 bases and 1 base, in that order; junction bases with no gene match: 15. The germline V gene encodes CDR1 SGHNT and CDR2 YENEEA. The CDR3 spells CASRKGGFPMGSYEQYF. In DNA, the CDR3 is TGTGCCAGCAGAAAAGGGGGCTTCCCGATGGGATCCTACGAGCAGTACTTC.

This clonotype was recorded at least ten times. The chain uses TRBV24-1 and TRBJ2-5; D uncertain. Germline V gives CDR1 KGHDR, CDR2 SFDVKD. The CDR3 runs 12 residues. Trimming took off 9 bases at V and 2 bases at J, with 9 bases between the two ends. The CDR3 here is CATRGPQETQYF. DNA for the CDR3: TGTGCCACCCGAGGACCGCAAGAGACCCAGTACTTC.

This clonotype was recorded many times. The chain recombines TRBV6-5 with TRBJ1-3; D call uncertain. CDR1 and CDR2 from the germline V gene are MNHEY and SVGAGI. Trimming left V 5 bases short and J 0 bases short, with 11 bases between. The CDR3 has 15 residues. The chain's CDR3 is CASSKDVTSGNTIYF. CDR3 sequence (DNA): TGTGCCAGCAGTAAGGACGTAACCTCTGGAAACACCATATATTTT.